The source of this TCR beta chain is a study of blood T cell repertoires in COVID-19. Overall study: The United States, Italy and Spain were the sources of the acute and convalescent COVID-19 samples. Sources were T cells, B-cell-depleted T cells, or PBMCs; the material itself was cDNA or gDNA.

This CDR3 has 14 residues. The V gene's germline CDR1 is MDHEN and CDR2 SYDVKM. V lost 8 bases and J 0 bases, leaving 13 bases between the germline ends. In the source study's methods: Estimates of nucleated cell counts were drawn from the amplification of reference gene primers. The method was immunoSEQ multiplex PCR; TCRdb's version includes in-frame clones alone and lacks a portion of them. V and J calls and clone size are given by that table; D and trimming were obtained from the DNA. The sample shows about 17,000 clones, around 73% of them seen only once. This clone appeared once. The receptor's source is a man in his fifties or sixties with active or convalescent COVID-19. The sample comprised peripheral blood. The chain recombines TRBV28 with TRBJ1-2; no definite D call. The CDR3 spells CASAGVIANYGYTF. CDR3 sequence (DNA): TGTGCCAGCGCTGGAGTAATAGCTAACTATGGCTACACCTTC.